Listed here are 18 T cell receptor beta chains from one sample, sequenced in a study of blood T cell repertoires in COVID-19 (dated by TCRdb to between 2020 and 2021). The protocol used for the library was the immunoSEQ multiplex PCR assay. What TCRdb holds here is the immuneACCESS table cut down to in-frame rearrangements. Part of the clones is not present; checked against another copy, under half of the missing clones reflect an unresolved V gene, and the others are unexplained. Within this sample are about 300,000 clones, with 83% of them counted one time only. Roughly 1.1% of the sample belongs to the ten largest clones. Specimen: peripheral blood. The receptor source for this set is a woman aged 50 to 60 with acute or convalescent COVID-19.

This chain links TRBV14 with TRBJ2-7; D remains unclear. This CDR3 is 14 amino acids long. Germline values: CDR1 SGHDN, CDR2 FVKESK. V lost 8 bases to trimming and J lost 5 bases, with 19 bases between them. CDR3 in amino acids: CASHVRAFFNEQYF. The CDR3 DNA is TGTGCCAGCCATGTTCGTGCGTTTTTTAACGAGCAGTACTTC.

The V and J genes are TRBV4-1 and TRBJ2-1, with D possibly TRBD2 on 5 matching bases. The CDR3 extends over 16 amino acids. Germline V gene sequence: CDR1 MGHRA, CDR2 YSYEKL. V lost 2 bases, J lost 4 bases, and 15 bases lay in between. This CDR3 reads CASSQSLAGTYNEQFF. The CDR3 DNA is TGCGCCAGCAGCCAATCTCTAGCAGGAACATACAATGAGCAGTTCTTC.

This chain joins TRBV5-1 and TRBJ2-7; 7 bases are shared with TRBD1. The ends lost 4 bases at V and 5 bases at J; junction bases unmatched: 15. This CDR3 is built from 16 residues. CDR1 and CDR2 (germline): SGHRS, YFSETQ. CDR3 bases: TGCGCCAGCAGCCCGTATGGGGTGACAGGGCACAACGAGCAGTACTTC. It translates to CASSPYGVTGHNEQYF.

The chain has TRBV7-3 and TRBJ2-7, with a weak D call TRBD2 (6 bases). The germline CDR1 and CDR2 sequences are SGHTA and FQGTGA. The CDR3 is 14 residues long. V lost 2 bases, J lost 3 bases, and 11 bases lay in between. The CDR3, as DNA: TGTGCCAGCAGCTTAGGGGGGAGTGGCTACGAGCAGTACTTC. Amino acids: CASSLGGSGYEQYF.

The CDR3 DNA follows: TGCGCCAGCAGTCAACAGGGGCAGGGCACCGGGGAGCTGTTTTTT. Amino acid sequence: CASSQQGQGTGELFF. V is TRBV5-1 and J is TRBJ2-2, with 7 nucleotides matching TRBD1. Unmatched junction bases numbered 8, after V lost 5 bases and J lost 4 bases. Germline-derived CDR1 and CDR2 are SGHRS and YFSETQ. The CDR3 has 15 amino acids.

The chain recombines TRBV9 with TRBJ2-4; weak D call: TRBD1 (6 bases). The germline V gene encodes CDR1 SGDLS and CDR2 YYNGEE. V was clipped by 3 bases and J by 0 bases, with 10 bases between them. CDR3 size: 15 residues. CDR3 sequence (DNA): TGTGCCAGCAGCGACGGACAGAGAGCCAAAAACATTCAGTACTTC. Protein: CASSDGQRAKNIQYF.

The chain links TRBV6-6 to TRBJ1-6; tentatively, D is TRBD1 (6 bases). Trimming removed 5 bases from V and 6 bases from J, with 20 bases in between. The CDR3 runs 17 residues. CDR1 is MNHNY and CDR2 is SVGAGI in the germline V gene (reference sequence). CDR3 nucleotides: TGTGCCAGCAGTCCTATCCTCGGACAGTGGAGTAATTCACCCCTCCACTTT. It specifies CASSPILGQWSNSPLHF.

The chain combines TRBV28 with TRBJ1-3; D possibly corresponds to TRBD1 (5 bases). The germline V gene encodes CDR1 MDHEN and CDR2 SYDVKM. Trimming removed 1 base from V and 2 bases from J, with 9 bases in between. The CDR3 extends over 15 amino acids. The CDR3 DNA reads as TGTGCCAGCAGTTTATTAGGGGCCACTGGAAACACCATATATTTT. Translated: CASSLLGATGNTIYF.

The table lists this clone with a few counts. In DNA, the CDR3 is TGCGCCAGCAGCTTGGCACAGGGGGATACGCAGTATTTT. Residues: CASSLAQGDTQYF. The chain joins TRBV5-1 to TRBJ2-3; 7 bases fit TRBD1. Germline V gene lookup returns CDR1 SGHRS and CDR2 YFSETQ. V shed 0 bases and J 6 bases; nucleotides not matched to a gene: 1. This CDR3 is 13 amino acids long.

The chain uses TRBV7-2 and TRBJ1-4, with a possible D match to TRBD1 (5 bases). Deletions cut 5 bases from V and 12 bases from J, with 13 bases between. The CDR3 runs to 12 residues. From germline, CDR1 is SGHTA and CDR2 FQGNSA. The CDR3 nucleotides are TGTGCCAGCAGCACCTACGCGGGGGAACTGTTTTTT. Residues: CASSTYAGELFF.

The rearrangement joins TRBV7-9 to TRBJ2-1; unclear D gene. The CDR3 runs 11 residues. The V end lost 5 bases, the J end lost 7 bases, and 6 bases lay between the germline ends. Germline lookup yields CDR1 SEHNR and CDR2 FQNEAQ (reference sequence). CDR3 protein: CASSPSNEQFF. DNA of the CDR3: TGTGCCAGCAGCCCCTCGAATGAGCAGTTCTTC.

The CDR3 is CASSLRGEQYF. CDR3 in DNA: TGTGCCAGCAGCTTACGGGGCGAGCAGTACTTC. The chain employs TRBV11-2 and TRBJ2-7; D possibly corresponds to TRBD2 (5 bases). The ends were cut back, 2 bases at V and 6 bases at J, with 5 bases in the middle. Germline loops: CDR1 SGHAT, CDR2 FQNNGV. The CDR3 extends over 11 amino acids.

The chain recombines TRBV2 with TRBJ2-1, with TRBD1 matching 7 bases. Germline CDR1 is SNHLY and CDR2 is FYNNEI. CDR3 size: 12 residues. The ends lost 6 bases at V and 4 bases at J; junction bases unmatched: 0. The CDR3 DNA is TGTGCCAGCAGGACAGGGTACAATGAGCAGTTCTTC. Translation gives CASRTGYNEQFF. The full variable domain, completed using reference TRBV2 and TRBJ2-1, is EPEVTQTPSHQVTQMGQEVILRCVPISNHLYFYWYRQILGQKVEFLVSFYNNEISEKSEIFDDQFSVERPDGSNFTLKIRSTKLEDSAMYFCASRTGYNEQFFGPGTRLTVL.

This clone was picked up a small number of times. This chain joins TRBV5-4 and TRBJ2-7, with 7 bases identical to TRBD1. The CDR3 loop spans 13 amino acids. The junction had 1 base not matched to a gene; V was cut back by 4 bases and J by 0 bases. CDR1 is SGHNT and CDR2 is YYREEE in the germline V gene (reference sequence). CDR3 sequence: CASSDRASYEQYF. The CDR3, as DNA: TGTGCCAGCAGCGACAGGGCCTCCTACGAGCAGTACTTC.

The V gene is TRBV29-1, the J gene TRBJ2-3; 9 positions agree with TRBD1. Germline lookup yields CDR1 SQVTM and CDR2 ANQGSEA. The CDR3 has 16 amino acids. The ends lost 7 bases at V and 3 bases at J; junction bases unmatched: 14. The CDR3 protein is CSGRRVDRGRTDTQYF. CDR3 DNA: TGCAGCGGCCGCAGGGTGGACAGGGGAAGGACAGATACGCAGTATTTT.

The chain has TRBV2 and TRBJ2-1; 7 nucleotides align to TRBD2. CDR1 SNHLY and CDR2 FYNNEI come from the germline V gene. V shed 8 bases and J 7 bases; nucleotides not matched to a gene: 5. The CDR3 has 12 residues. The CDR3 is CASSKLANEQFF. The CDR3 DNA sequence: TGTGCCAGCTCAAAACTAGCGAATGAGCAGTTCTTC.

The rearrangement joins TRBV5-6 to TRBJ2-1; D is ambiguous. The CDR3 is 16 amino acids. Germline V lookup: CDR1 SGHDT, CDR2 YYEEEE. Trimming pared 4 bases from V and 0 bases from J, leaving 14 bases between. The CDR3 reads CASSLAVLSSYNEQFF. The CDR3 DNA sequence: TGTGCCAGCAGCCTGGCGGTACTATCCTCCTACAATGAGCAGTTCTTC.

V is TRBV29-1 and J is TRBJ1-1; 8 bases line up with TRBD1. Trimming removed 6 bases from V and 1 base from J; junction bases left unmatched: 7. The CDR3 length is 14 residues. CDR1 is SQVTM and CDR2 is ANQGSEA in the germline V gene. The CDR3 loop reads CSVVRDRSNTEAFF. The CDR3 DNA reads TGCAGCGTGGTTAGGGACAGGTCGAACACTGAAGCTTTCTTT. Looking up the rest from reference TRBV29-1 and TRBJ1-1 gives the full variable domain: SAVISQKPSRDICQRGTSLTIQCQVDSQVTMMFWYRQQPGQSLTLIATANQGSEATYESGFVIDKFPISRPNLTFSTLTVSNMSPEDSSIYLCSVVRDRSNTEAFFGQGTRLTVV.